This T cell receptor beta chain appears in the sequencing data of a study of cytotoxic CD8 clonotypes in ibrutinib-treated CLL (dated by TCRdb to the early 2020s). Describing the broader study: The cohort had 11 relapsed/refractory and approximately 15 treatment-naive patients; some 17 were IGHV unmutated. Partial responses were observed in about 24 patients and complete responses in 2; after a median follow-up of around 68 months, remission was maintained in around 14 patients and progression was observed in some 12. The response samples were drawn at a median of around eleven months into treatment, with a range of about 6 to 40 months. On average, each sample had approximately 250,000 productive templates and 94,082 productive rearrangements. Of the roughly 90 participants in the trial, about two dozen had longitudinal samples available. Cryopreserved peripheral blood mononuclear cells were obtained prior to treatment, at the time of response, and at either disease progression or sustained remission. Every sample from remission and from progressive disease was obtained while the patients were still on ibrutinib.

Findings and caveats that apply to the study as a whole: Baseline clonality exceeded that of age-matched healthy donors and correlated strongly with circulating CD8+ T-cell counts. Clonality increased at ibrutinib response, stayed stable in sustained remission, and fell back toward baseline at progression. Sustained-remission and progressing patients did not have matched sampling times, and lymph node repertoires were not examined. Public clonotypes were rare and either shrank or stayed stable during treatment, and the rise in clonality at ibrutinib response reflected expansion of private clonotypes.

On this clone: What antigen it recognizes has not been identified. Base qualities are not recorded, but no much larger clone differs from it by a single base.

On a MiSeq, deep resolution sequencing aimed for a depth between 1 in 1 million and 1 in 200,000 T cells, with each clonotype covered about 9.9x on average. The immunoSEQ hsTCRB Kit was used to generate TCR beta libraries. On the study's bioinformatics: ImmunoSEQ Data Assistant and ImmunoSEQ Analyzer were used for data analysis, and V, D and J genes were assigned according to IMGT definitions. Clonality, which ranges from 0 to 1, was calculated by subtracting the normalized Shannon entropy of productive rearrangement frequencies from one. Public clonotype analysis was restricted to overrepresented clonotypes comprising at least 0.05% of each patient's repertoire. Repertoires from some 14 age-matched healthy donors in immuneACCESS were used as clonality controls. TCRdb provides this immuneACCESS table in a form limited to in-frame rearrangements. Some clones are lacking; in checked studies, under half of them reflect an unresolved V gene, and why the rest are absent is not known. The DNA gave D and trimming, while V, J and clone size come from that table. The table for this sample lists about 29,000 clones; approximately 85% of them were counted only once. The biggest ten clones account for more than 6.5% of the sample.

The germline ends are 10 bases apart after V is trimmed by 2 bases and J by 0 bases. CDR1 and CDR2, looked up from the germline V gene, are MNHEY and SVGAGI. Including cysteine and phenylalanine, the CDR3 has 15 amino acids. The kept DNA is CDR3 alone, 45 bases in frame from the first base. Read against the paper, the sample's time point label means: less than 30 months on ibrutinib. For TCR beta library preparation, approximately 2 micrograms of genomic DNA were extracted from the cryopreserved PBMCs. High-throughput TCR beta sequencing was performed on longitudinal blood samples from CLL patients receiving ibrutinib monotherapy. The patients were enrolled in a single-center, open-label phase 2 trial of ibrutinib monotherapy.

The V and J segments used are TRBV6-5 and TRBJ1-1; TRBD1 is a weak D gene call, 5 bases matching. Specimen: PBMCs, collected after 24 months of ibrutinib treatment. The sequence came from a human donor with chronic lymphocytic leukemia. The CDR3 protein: CASSYLTAMNTEAFF. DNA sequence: TGTGCCAGCAGTTACCTGACAGCAATGAACACTGAAGCTTTCTTT.